The clone carrying this T cell receptor (beta chain) was counted a few times. This sample was taken from a study of patients and donors after allogeneic stem cell transplantation. TCRdb reprocessed the RT-PCR reads via MiXCR and lists one record per CDR3 protein. The sample has around 240,000 distinct CDR3 sequences; roughly 13% are singletons. The sequenced sample was blood, either unsorted or a sorted T cell fraction (not recorded which). The TCR comes from a human donor who was either an allogeneic HSCT recipient or a stem cell or donor lymphocyte infusion donor (not recorded which). It is not recorded whose cells these are; they may come from a transplant donor.

CDR3 bases: TGTGCCAGCAGTTTGCGAGCCGGGGAGCTGTTTTTT. This sequence encodes CASSLRAGELFF. The chain recombines TRBV12-3 or TRBV12-4 with TRBJ2-2; D gene uncertain. The CDR3 spans 12 residues. Trimming removed 3 bases at V and 6 bases at J, with 5 bases between.